One and the same sample provided the 20 T cell receptor beta chains below, sequenced in a study of radiation and T cells in renal cell carcinoma. Clones were sequenced by immunoSEQ multiplex PCR, and TCRdb holds only the in-frame ones, with some missing. The table includes over 120,000 clones, 70% to 90% detected once. Time point of the sample: baseline pretreatment blood. Stated treatment: 15 Gy SBRT to primary tumor, nephrectomy 4 weeks later. Material: blood, obtained from a patient whose treatment included radiotherapy and nephrectomy. The receptor set was obtained from a woman in her fifties or sixties with renal cell carcinoma.

This sequence joins TRBV2 and TRBJ1-2; D call uncertain. The V gene lost 5 bases and the J gene lost 0 bases, with 10 bases spanning the gap. Germline assignment: CDR1 SNHLY and CDR2 FYNNEI. This CDR3 is built from 14 residues. For the CDR3, the DNA is TGTGCCAGCAGTCGCGGGGTGGCTAACTATGGCTACACCTTC. The encoded protein is CASSRGVANYGYTF. The full variable domain, its missing parts supplied by reference TRBV2 and TRBJ1-2, is EPEVTQTPSHQVTQMGQEVILRCVPISNHLYFYWYRQILGQKVEFLVSFYNNEISEKSEIFDDQFSVERPDGSNFTLKIRSTKLEDSAMYFCASSRGVANYGYTFGSGTRLTVV.

This chain connects TRBV9 to TRBJ1-1; TRBD1 matches 7 bases. Germline lookup yields CDR1 SGDLS and CDR2 YYNGEE. The trim removed 0 bases at V and 4 bases at J, leaving 9 bases unmatched. This CDR3 has 16 residues. CDR3 nucleotides: TGTGCCAGCAGCGTAGGGGATCGACAGGGTAGCACTGAAGCTTTCTTT. Translation: CASSVGDRQGSTEAFF.

The gene calls are TRBV23-1 and TRBJ2-3; 8 bases agree with TRBD2. TRBV23-1 is an open reading frame whose function is uncertain. Trimming removed 8 bases from V and 2 bases from J; junction bases left unmatched: 15. The CDR3 spans 17 residues. CDR3 loop: CASGALAEKVYTDTQYF. DNA for the CDR3: TGCGCCAGCGGTGCACTAGCGGAGAAAGTTTACACAGATACGCAGTATTTT.

Of note for this clone: The same CDR3 can be traced to other DNA sequences in this sample. The CDR3 reads CASSEFDRPNYGYTF. The CDR3 DNA follows: TGTGCCAGCAGTGAATTTGACAGGCCCAACTATGGCTACACCTTC. The gene calls are TRBV25-1 and TRBJ1-2; tentative D call: TRBD1 (6 bases). Germline assignment: CDR1 MGHDK and CDR2 SYGVNS. The CDR3 is 15 amino acids. V gave up 1 base and J gave up 2 bases, with 11 bases separating them.

The chain recombines TRBV7-8 with TRBJ1-3, with D perhaps TRBD1 (6 bases). Germline values: CDR1 SGHVS, CDR2 FQNEAQ. V was trimmed by 5 bases and J by 0 bases, leaving 17 bases between them. This CDR3 comprises 17 residues. CDR3: CASSLLRGVDSGNTIYF. DNA for the CDR3: TGTGCCAGCAGCCTACTAAGGGGGGTAGACTCTGGAAACACCATATATTTT.

This clone was observed once. The V and J genes are TRBV4-1 and TRBJ1-4, with D perhaps TRBD1 (5 bases). Germline lookup yields CDR1 MGHRA and CDR2 YSYEKL. The CDR3 has 16 amino acids. V shed 3 bases and J shed 0 bases, with 11 bases lying between them. This CDR3 reads CASSHRGGATNEKLFF. The CDR3 region has the DNA TGCGCCAGCAGCCATCGTGGGGGAGCAACTAATGAAAAACTGTTTTTT.

CDR3 nucleotides: TGTGCCAGCAGTGATAAGGGGACAGGGATGTACTATGGCTACACCTTC. This sequence encodes CASSDKGTGMYYGYTF. This rearrangement joins TRBV6-1 to TRBJ1-2; 9 bases are a match to TRBD1. In germline, CDR1 is MNHNS, CDR2 SASEGT. The CDR3 loop spans 16 amino acids. Losses at the gene ends were 3 bases for V and 3 bases for J; bases not matched to a gene: 8.

The gene calls are TRBV28 and TRBJ2-1; D is perhaps TRBD1 or TRBD2 (5 bases each). V lost 7 bases, J lost 10 bases, and 17 bases lay in between. The CDR3 sequence is 13 residues long. Germline values: CDR1 MDHEN, CDR2 SYDVKM. This CDR3 is CASISGPGREQFF. The CDR3 DNA follows: TGTGCCAGCATCTCGGGGCCGGGGCGAGAGCAGTTCTTC.

The DNA of the CDR3 is TGTGCCAGCAGTAGACCTACGACAGGGGCCGGGCGGGCTTTCTTT. Its protein product is CASSRPTTGAGRAFF. The chain links TRBV6-5 to TRBJ1-1; 8 bases fit TRBD1. Looked up from germline, CDR1 is MNHEY and CDR2 is SVGAGI. This CDR3 spans 15 amino acids. V shed 5 bases and J 11 bases; nucleotides not matched to a gene: 16.

This rearrangement joins TRBV10-3 to TRBJ2-5; 9 bases align to TRBD1. The V gene's germline CDR1 is ENHRY and CDR2 SYGVKD. This CDR3 has 13 residues. The V gene end was trimmed by 10 bases and the J gene end by 2 bases; junction bases not matched to a gene: 5. CDR3 coding DNA: TGTGCCACCGGACAGGGGTCACAAGAGACCCAGTACTTC. Translated, it gives CATGQGSQETQYF.

V gene TRBV19 combines with J gene TRBJ1-5; 7 bases fit TRBD1. CDR3 length: 14 residues. Trimming removed 5 bases from V and 11 bases from J; junction bases left unmatched: 12. Germline CDR1 reads LNHDA; CDR2 reads SQIVND (reference sequence). The CDR3 spells CASSPTDRPGSQHF. The CDR3, as DNA: TGTGCCAGTAGTCCAACGGACAGGCCGGGGTCCCAGCATTTT.

This clone came up once. The chain links TRBV6-5 to TRBJ1-1; D not resolved. Per germline, CDR1 MNHEY and CDR2 SVGAGI. V was pared by 3 bases and J by 2 bases, with 10 bases between. CDR3 size: 14 residues. The CDR3 region is CASSYGRINTEAFF. CDR3 in DNA: TGTGCCAGCAGTTATGGCCGGATTAACACTGAAGCTTTCTTT.

DNA for the CDR3: TGTGCCAGCAGCGTAGGCGGGGTGACGCAGTATTTT. Translated, it gives CASSVGGVTQYF. The chain links TRBV9 to TRBJ2-3, with D maybe TRBD2 (6 bases). The CDR3 runs to 12 residues. V was pared by 0 bases and J by 9 bases, with 8 bases between. Germline CDR1 and CDR2: SGDLS and YYNGEE.

The gene calls are TRBV7-8 and TRBJ1-1, with 9 bases identical to TRBD1. V lost 1 base and J lost 4; bases outside the gene matches: 7. From germline, CDR1 is SGHVS and CDR2 FQNEAQ. This CDR3 has 16 residues. The DNA of the CDR3 is TGTGCCAGCAGCTTAGGAGACAGGGGGATTTCCACTGAAGCTTTCTTT. This sequence encodes CASSLGDRGISTEAFF.

This chain uses TRBV5-1 with TRBJ2-5, with 7 bases identical to TRBD1. Germline trimming cut 1 base from V and 1 base from J; bases unmatched to any gene: 1. This CDR3 comprises 14 residues. CDR1 and CDR2 from the germline V gene are SGHRS and YFSETQ. The DNA for the CDR3 is TGCGCCAGCAGCTTGTGGGACAGCCAAGAGACCCAGTACTTC. Translating it yields CASSLWDSQETQYF.

The gene calls are TRBV19 and TRBJ1-6, with D uncertain. CDR3 length equals 15 residues. V lost 5 bases, J lost 7 bases, and 15 bases lay in between. CDR1 is LNHDA and CDR2 is SQIVND in the germline V gene (reference sequence). DNA for the CDR3: TGTGCCAGTAGTCCCGAAAGGACGGTAAATTCACCCCTCCACTTT. It is translated as CASSPERTVNSPLHF.

Written as DNA, the CDR3 is TGCGCCAGCAGCTTGAGGGTCCAGACCTCTGGGGCCAACGTCCTGACTTTC. It specifies CASSLRVQTSGANVLTF. V and J are TRBV5-1 and TRBJ2-6; D is unclear. V was clipped by 1 base and J by 0 bases, with 11 bases between them. CDR1 and CDR2 from the germline V gene are SGHRS and YFSETQ. This CDR3 comprises 17 residues.

Here the CDR3 reads CASSLWVLAGQETQYF. As DNA, the CDR3 is TGTGCCAGCAGCCTGTGGGTGCTAGCGGGGCAAGAGACCCAGTACTTC. V is TRBV7-3 and J is TRBJ2-5; TRBD2 matches 9 bases. Germline V gene data show CDR1 as SGHTA and CDR2 as FQGTGA. J lost 2 bases, V lost 5 bases, and 9 bases had no gene match. CDR3 size: 16 residues.

V gene TRBV19 combines with J gene TRBJ1-4, with 7 bases that match TRBD1. The germline CDR1 and CDR2 sequences are LNHDA and SQIVND (reference sequence). Trimming removed 10 bases from V and 0 bases from J; junction bases left unmatched: 11. CDR3 size: 16 residues. CDR3 DNA sequence: TGTGCCACCAACCCCGGGACAGTTGCAACTAATGAAAAACTGTTTTTT. The encoded protein is CATNPGTVATNEKLFF.

The chain links TRBV15 to TRBJ1-2, with D uncertain. V lost 0 bases and J 4 bases, leaving 9 bases between the germline ends. The CDR3 is 14 amino acids. CDR1 and CDR2 from the germline V gene are LNHNV and YYDKDF (reference sequence). This CDR3 is CATSRDQKIYGYTF. As DNA, the CDR3 is TGTGCCACCAGCAGAGACCAGAAAATCTATGGCTACACCTTC. The full variable domain, with the rest looked up from reference TRBV15 and TRBJ1-2, is DAMVIQNPRYQVTQFGKPVTLSCSQTLNHNVMYWYQQKSSQAPKLLFHYYDKDFNNEADTPDNFQSRRPNTSFCFLDIRSPGLGDTAMYLCATSRDQKIYGYTFGSGTRLTVV.